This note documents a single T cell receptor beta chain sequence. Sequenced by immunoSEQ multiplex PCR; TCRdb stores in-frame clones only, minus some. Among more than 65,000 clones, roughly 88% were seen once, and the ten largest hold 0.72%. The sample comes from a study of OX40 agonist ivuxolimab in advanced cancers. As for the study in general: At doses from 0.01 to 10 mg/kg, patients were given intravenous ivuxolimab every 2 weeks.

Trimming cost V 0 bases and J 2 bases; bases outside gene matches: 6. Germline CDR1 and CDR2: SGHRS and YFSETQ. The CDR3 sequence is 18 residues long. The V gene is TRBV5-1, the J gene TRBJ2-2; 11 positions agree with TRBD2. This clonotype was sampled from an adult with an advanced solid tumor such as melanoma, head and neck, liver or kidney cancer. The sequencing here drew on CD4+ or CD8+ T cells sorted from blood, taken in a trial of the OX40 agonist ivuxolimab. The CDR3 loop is CASSLGPSGGTNTGELFF. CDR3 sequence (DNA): TGCGCCAGCAGCTTGGGGCCTAGCGGGGGGACCAACACCGGGGAGCTGTTTTTT. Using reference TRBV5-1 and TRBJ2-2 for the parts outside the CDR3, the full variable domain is KAGVTQTPRYLIKTRGQQVTLSCSPISGHRSVSWYQQTPGQGLQFLFEYFSETQRNKGNFPGRFSGRQFSNSRSEMNVSTLELGDSALYLCASSLGPSGGTNTGELFFGEGSRLTVL.